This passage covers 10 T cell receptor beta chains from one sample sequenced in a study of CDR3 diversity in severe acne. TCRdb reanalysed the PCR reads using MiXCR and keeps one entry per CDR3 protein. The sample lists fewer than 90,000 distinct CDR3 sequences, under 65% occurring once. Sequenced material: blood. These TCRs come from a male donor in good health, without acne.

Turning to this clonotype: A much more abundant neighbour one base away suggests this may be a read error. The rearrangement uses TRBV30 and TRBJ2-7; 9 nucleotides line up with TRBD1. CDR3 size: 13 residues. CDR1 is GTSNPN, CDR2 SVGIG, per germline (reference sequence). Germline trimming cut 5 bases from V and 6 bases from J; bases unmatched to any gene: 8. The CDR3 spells CAWAGQGGREQYF. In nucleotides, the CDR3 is TGTGCCTGGGCGGGACAGGGAGGTCGCGAGCAGTACTTC.

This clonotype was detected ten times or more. CDR3 DNA sequence: TGTGCCAGCAGGCGGCAGGGGCGAAGCTATGAAAAACTGTTTTTT. Protein sequence: CASRRQGRSYEKLFF. V is TRBV7-2 and J is TRBJ1-4; D possibly corresponds to TRBD1 (6 bases). Trimming pared 6 bases from V and 6 bases from J, leaving 17 bases between. From germline, CDR1 is SGHTA and CDR2 FQGNSA. The CDR3 is made up of 15 amino acids.

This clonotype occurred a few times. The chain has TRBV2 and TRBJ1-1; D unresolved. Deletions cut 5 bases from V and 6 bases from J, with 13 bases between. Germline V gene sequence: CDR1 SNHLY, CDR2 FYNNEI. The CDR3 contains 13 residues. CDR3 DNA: TGTGCCAGCAGTCGGGCGCGGGAGGCTGAAGCTTTCTTT. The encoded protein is CASSRAREAEAFF.

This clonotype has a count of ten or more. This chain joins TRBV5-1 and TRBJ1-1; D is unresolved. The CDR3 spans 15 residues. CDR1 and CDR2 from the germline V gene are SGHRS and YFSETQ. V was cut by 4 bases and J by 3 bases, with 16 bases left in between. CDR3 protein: CASSRSYGVDTEAFF. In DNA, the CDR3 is TGCGCCAGCAGCCGAAGCTATGGGGTAGACACTGAAGCTTTCTTT.

CDR3 bases: TGCGCCAGCGGCGGACAGGGAGGTGGCCAGTACTTC. This codes for CASGGQGGGQYF. J is TRBJ2-5 and V is TRBV5-1; 8 nucleotides align to TRBD1. CDR3 length: 12 residues. J was trimmed by 10 bases and V by 7 bases; bases with no gene match: 9. Germline V gene sequence: CDR1 SGHRS, CDR2 YFSETQ.

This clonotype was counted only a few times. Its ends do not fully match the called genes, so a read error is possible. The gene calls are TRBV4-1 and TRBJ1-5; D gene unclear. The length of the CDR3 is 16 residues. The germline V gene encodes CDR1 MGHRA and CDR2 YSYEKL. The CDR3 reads CASSRGLGWSNQPQHF. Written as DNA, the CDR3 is TGTGCCAGCAGCCGCGGACTGGGTTGGAGCAATCAGCCCCAGCATTTT.

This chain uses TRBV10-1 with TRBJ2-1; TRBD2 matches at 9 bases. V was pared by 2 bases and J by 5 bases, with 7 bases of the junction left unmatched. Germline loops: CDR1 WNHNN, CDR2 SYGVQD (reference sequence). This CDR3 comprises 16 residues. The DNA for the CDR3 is TGCGCCAGCAGTGAGGTCCTAGCGGGGAAGAACAATGAGCAGTTCTTC. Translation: CASSEVLAGKNNEQFF.

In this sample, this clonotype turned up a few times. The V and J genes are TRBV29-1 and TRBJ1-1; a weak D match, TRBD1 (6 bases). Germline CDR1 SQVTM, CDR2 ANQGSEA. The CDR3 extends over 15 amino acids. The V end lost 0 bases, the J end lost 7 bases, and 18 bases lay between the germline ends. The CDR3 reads CSVEDREQGRFEAFF. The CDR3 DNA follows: TGCAGCGTTGAAGATCGGGAGCAGGGGAGATTTGAAGCTTTCTTT.

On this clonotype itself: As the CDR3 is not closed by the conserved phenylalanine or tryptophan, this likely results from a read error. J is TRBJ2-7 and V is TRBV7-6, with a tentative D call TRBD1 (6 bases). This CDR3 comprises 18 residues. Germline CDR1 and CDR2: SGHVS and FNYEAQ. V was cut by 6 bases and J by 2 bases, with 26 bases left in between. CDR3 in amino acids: CASSRRQGSLPKTYEQYS. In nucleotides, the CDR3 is TGTGCCAGCAGTCGCCGCCAGGGGAGCCTACCCAAGACCTACGAGCAGTACTCC.

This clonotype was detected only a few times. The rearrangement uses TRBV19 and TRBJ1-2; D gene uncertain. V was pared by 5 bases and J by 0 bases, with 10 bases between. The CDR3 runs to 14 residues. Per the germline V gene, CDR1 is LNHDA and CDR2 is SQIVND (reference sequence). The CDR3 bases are TGTGCCAGTAGTTTCCGGACGGCTAACTATGGCTACACCTTC. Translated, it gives CASSFRTANYGYTF.